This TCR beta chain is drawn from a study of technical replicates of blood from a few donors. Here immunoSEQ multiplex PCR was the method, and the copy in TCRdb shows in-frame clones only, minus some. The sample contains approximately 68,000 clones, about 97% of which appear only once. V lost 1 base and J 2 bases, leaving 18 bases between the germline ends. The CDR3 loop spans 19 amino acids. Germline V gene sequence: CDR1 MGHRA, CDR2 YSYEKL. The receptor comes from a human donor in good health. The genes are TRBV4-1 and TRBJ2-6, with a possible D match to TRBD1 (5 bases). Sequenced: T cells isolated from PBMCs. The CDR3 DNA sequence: TGCGCCAGCAGCCAAGCGGTGGCCAGGGAAGATCCTGGGGCCAACGTCCTGACTTTC. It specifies CASSQAVAREDPGANVLTF.